The source of this T cell receptor beta chain is a study of T cell repertoires in cytomegalovirus infection. The wider study: Recently identified HLA-C-restricted CMV epitopes were among the peptides used. A matching HLA type, together with CMV infection, was signaled by public TCR beta signatures.

The junction had 11 bases not matched to a gene; V was cut back by 1 base and J by 7 bases. In germline, CDR1 is SGHVS, CDR2 FQNEAQ. The length of the CDR3 is 16 residues. TCRdb re-analysed the reads in MiXCR, keeping a single row per CDR3 protein. The sample shows about 500,000 distinct CDR3 sequences, roughly 34% of them seen only once. As to this clonotype: Its antigen remains unknown.

Study-wide points: HLA-C-restricted CMV clonotypes gave the most frequent clonotype in two of eight donors. Public TCR beta family frequency separated CMV-and-HLA carriers, including in an independent cohort.

Here the sequenced sample was cultured PBMCs, taken from culture after CMV antigen stimulation. The chain recombines TRBV7-8 with TRBJ1-1; 8 nucleotides align to TRBD1. This clonotype originated in a human donor in good health (CMV status not recorded). Some clones in this sample may be carry-over from other donors' samples. The CDR3 DNA reads TGTGCCAGCAGCTTAGGGACAGGGAGGTTAGGCTATGAAGCTTTCTTT. Encoded protein: CASSLGTGRLGYEAFF.